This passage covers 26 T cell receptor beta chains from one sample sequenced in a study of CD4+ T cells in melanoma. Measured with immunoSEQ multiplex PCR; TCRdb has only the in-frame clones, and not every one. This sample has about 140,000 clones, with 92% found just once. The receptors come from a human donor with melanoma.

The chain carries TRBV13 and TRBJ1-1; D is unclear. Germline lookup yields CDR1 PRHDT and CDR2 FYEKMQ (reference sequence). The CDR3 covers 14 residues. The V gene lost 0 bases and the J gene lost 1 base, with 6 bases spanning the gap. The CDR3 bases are TGTGCCAGCAGCTTAGGGCAGTGGAACACTGAAGCTTTCTTT. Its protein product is CASSLGQWNTEAFF.

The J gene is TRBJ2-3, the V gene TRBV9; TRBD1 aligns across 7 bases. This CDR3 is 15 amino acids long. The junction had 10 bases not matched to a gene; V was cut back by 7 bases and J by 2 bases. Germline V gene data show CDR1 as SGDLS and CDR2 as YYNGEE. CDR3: CASRRTGTDTDTQYF. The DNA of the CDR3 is TGTGCCAGCCGACGGACGGGGACAGACACAGATACGCAGTATTTT.

The CDR3 DNA sequence: TGTGCCTGGGCGCAGGGCGGAGATACGCAGTATTTT. It codes for CAWAQGGDTQYF. V usage is TRBV30 and J usage is TRBJ2-3; maybe TRBD1 (5 bases). Germline CDR1 reads GTSNPN; CDR2 reads SVGIG (reference sequence). The CDR3 has 12 amino acids. V lost 5 bases, J lost 5 bases, and 11 bases lay in between.

In DNA form, the CDR3 reads TGTGCCAGCAGCTTGTCTCGGGTGGGTGAAGCTTTCTTT. Its translation is CASSLSRVGEAFF. V and J are TRBV11-1 and TRBJ1-1; D is unclear. The CDR3 runs 13 residues. Trimming left V 3 bases short and J 7 bases short, with 12 bases between. Germline V gene data show CDR1 as SGHAT and CDR2 as FQDESV (reference sequence).

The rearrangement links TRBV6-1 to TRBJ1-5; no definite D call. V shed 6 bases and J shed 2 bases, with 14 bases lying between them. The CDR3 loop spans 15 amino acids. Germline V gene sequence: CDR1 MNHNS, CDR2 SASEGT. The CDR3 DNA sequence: TGTGCCAGCAGGTCGGCAGTCCGGGGCAATCAGCCCCAGCATTTT. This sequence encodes CASRSAVRGNQPQHF.

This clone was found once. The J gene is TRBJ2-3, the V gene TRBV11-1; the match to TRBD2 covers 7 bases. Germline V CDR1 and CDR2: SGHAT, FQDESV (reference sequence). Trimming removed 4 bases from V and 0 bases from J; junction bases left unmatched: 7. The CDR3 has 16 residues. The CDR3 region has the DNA TGTGCCAGCAGCTGGGCTAGCGGAGCGAGCACAGATACGCAGTATTTT. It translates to CASSWASGASTDTQYF. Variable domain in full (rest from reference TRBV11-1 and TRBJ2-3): EAEVAQSPRYKITEKSQAVAFWCDPISGHATLYWYRQILGQGPELLVQFQDESVVDDSQLPKDRFSAERLKGVDSTLKIQPAELGDSAMYLCASSWASGASTDTQYFGPGTRLTVL.

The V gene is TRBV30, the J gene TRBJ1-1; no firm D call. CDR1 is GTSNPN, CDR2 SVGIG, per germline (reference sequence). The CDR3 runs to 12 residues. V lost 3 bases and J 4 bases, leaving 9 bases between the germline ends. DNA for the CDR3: TGTGCCTGGAGGAGGGTTCGCACTGAAGCTTTCTTT. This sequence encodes CAWRRVRTEAFF.

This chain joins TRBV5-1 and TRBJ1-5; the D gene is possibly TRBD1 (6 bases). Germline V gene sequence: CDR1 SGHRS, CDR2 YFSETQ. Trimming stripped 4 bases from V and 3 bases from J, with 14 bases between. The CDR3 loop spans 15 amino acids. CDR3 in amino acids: CASSLTTGYNQPQHF. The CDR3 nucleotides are TGCGCCAGCAGCCTTACGACAGGCTACAATCAGCCCCAGCATTTT. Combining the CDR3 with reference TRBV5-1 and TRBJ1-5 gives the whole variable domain KAGVTQTPRYLIKTRGQQVTLSCSPISGHRSVSWYQQTPGQGLQFLFEYFSETQRNKGNFPGRFSGRQFSNSRSEMNVSTLELGDSALYLCASSLTTGYNQPQHFGDGTRLSIL.

The CDR3 DNA sequence: TGTGCCTGGAGTAAGGATCAGGGGGATCAGCCCCAGCATTTT. This codes for CAWSKDQGDQPQHF. V gene TRBV30 combines with J gene TRBJ1-5, with 7 bases lining up with TRBD1. CDR3 length: 14 amino acids. The V and J ends lost 2 bases and 5 bases, in that order; junction bases with no gene match: 6. Germline V gives CDR1 GTSNPN, CDR2 SVGIG (reference sequence).

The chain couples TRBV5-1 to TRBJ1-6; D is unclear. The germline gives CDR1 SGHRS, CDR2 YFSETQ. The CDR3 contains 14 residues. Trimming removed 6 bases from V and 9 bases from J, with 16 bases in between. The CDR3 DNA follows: TGCGCCAGCAACGTCGGGCCCGGTGGTTCACCCCTCCACTTT. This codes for CASNVGPGGSPLHF.

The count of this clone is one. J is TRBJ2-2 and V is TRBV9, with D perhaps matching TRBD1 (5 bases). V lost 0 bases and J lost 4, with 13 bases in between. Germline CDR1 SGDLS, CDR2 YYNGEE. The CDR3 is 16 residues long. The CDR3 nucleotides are TGTGCCAGCAGCGTAGTCTCCGGCAGGGCCACCGGGGAGCTGTTTTTT. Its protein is CASSVVSGRATGELFF.

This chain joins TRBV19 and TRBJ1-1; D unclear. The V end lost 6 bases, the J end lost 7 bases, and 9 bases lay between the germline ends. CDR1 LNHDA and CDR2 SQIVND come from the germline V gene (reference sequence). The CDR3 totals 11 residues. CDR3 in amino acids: CASSPKIEAFF. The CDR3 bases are TGTGCCAGTAGCCCGAAAATTGAAGCTTTCTTT. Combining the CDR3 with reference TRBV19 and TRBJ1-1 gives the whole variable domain DGGITQSPKYLFRKEGQNVTLSCEQNLNHDAMYWYRQDPGQGLRLIYYSQIVNDFQKGDIAEGYSVSREKKESFPLTVTSAQKNPTAFYLCASSPKIEAFFGQGTRLTVV.

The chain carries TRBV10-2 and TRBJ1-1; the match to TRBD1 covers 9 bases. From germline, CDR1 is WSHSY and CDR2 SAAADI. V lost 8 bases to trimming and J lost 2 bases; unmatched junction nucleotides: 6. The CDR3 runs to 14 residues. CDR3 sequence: CASHRGQGNTEAFF. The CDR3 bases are TGCGCCAGCCATAGGGGACAGGGAAACACTGAAGCTTTCTTT.

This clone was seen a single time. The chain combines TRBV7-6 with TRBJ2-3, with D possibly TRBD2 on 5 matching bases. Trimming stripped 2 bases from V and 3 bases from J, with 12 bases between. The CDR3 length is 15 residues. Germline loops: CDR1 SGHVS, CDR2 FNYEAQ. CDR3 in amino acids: CASSLMLGETDTQYF. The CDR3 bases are TGTGCCAGCAGCTTAATGTTGGGAGAAACAGATACGCAGTATTTT.

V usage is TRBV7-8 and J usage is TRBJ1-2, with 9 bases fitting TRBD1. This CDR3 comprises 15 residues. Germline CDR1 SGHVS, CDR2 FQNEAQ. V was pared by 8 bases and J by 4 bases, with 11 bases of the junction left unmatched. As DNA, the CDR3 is TGTGCCAGCGGACAGGGGCATCGTCCCCCCTATGGCTACACCTTC. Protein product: CASGQGHRPPYGYTF.

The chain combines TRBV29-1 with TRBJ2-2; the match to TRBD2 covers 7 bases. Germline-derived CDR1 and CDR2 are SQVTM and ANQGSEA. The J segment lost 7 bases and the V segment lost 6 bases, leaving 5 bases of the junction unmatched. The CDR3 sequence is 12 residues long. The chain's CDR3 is CSVPSGVGELFF. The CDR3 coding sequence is TGCAGCGTACCGAGCGGGGTCGGGGAGCTGTTTTTT.

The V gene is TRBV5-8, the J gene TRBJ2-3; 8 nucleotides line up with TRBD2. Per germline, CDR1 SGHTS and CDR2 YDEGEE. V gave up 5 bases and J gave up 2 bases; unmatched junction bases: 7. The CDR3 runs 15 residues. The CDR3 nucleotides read TGTGCCAGCAGTTCGCGGGGGGCGCTCACAGATACGCAGTATTTT. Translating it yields CASSSRGALTDTQYF.

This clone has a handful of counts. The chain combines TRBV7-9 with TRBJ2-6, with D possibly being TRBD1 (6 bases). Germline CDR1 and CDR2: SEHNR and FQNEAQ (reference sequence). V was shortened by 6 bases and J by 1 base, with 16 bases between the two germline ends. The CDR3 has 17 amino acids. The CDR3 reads CASSPPGALSGANVLTF. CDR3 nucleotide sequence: TGTGCCAGCAGTCCGCCAGGGGCCCTATCTGGGGCCAACGTCCTGACTTTC.

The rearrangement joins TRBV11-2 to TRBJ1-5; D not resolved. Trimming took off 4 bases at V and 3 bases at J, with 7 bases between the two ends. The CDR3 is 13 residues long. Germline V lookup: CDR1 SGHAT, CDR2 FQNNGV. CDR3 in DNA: TGTGCCAGCAGCTCTGAGACCAATCAGCCCCAGCATTTT. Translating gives CASSSETNQPQHF. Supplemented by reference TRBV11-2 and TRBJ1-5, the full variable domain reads EAGVAQSPRYKIIEKRQSVAFWCNPISGHATLYWYQQILGQGPKLLIQFQNNGVVDDSQLPKDRFSAERLKGVDSTLKIQPAKLEDSAVYLCASSSETNQPQHFGDGTRLSIL.

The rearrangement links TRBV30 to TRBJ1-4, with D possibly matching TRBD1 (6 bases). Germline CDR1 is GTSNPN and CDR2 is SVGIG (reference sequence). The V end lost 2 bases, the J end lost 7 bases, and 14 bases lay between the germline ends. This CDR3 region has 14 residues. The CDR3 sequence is CAWSLRGTAEKLFF. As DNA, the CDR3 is TGTGCCTGGAGTCTCAGGGGTACAGCTGAAAAACTGTTTTTT.

CDR3 nucleotide sequence: TGCAGCGTCGATGACAGCTACGAGCAGTACTTC. Its translation: CSVDDSYEQYF. The genes are TRBV29-1 and TRBJ2-7; TRBD1 is a possible D gene (5 bases). The CDR3 loop spans 11 amino acids. Germline V gives CDR1 SQVTM, CDR2 ANQGSEA. V was cut by 6 bases and J by 3 bases, with 9 bases left in between.

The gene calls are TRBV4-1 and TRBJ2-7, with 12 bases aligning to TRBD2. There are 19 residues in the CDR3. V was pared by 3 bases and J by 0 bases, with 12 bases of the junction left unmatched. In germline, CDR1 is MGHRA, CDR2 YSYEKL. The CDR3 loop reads CASSHISLSTSGGSYEQYF. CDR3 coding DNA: TGCGCCAGCAGCCACATAAGCCTGTCGACTAGCGGGGGCTCCTACGAGCAGTACTTC.

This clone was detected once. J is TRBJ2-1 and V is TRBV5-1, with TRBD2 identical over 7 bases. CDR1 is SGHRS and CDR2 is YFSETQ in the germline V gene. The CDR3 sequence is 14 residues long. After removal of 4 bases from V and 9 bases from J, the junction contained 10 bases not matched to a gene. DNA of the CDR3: TGCGCCAGCAGCGCCGGGACTCCGGGGGGTGAGCAGTTCTTC. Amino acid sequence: CASSAGTPGGEQFF.

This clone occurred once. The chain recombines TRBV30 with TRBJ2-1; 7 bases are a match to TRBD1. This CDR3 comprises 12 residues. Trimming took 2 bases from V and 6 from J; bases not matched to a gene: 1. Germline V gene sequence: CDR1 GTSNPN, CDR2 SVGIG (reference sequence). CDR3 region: CAWSNRGNEQFF. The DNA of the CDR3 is TGTGCCTGGAGTAACAGGGGCAATGAGCAGTTCTTC.

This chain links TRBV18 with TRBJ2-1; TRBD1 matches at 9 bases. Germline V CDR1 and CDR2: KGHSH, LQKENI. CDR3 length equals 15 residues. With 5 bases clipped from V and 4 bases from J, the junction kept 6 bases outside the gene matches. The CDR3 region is CASSSGTGFYNEQFF. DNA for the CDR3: TGTGCCAGCTCATCCGGGACAGGGTTTTACAATGAGCAGTTCTTC.

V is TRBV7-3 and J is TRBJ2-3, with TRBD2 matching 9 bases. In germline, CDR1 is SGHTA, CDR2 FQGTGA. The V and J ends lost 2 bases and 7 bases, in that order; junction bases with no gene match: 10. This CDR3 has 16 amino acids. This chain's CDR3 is CASSLFRGGGMNTQYF. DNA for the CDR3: TGTGCCAGCAGCTTATTTCGCGGGGGGGGCATGAATACGCAGTATTTT.